This T cell receptor beta chain was recorded in a study of T-cell memory formation after mild COVID-19 (dated by TCRdb to 2020 to 2023). Background on the whole study: TCR sequence clusters from the two donors were found to be largely donor specific. The cohort was made up of two young adult volunteers, one female and one male, who were previously healthy. Longitudinal TCRalpha and TCRbeta repertoire sequencing tracked T-cell clones expanding and contracting after mild COVID-19 in a couple of donors.

This clonotype was observed a single time. What antigen it recognizes has not been identified. No base qualities exist here, and no much larger clone lies one base off it. Here V drops 3 bases and J drops 10 bases, and the junction holds 4 bases not matched to any gene. The CDR3 holds 12 amino acids from the cysteine to the phenylalanine. Only the CDR3 DNA stays, 36 bases, in frame from base 1. The germline V gene (reference sequence) yields LGHDT for CDR1 and YNNKEL for CDR2. Ficoll-Paque density gradient centrifugation was the method used to isolate PBMCs. The sample was run on an Illumina NovaSeq 6000. cDNA libraries for TCRalpha and TCRbeta were prepared by 5'RACE using constant-segment primers, with sample barcodes and unique molecular identifiers added. Trizol reagent was used to extract RNA from every sample. Libraries were amplified in two PCR steps, with a second sample barcode and Illumina TruSeq adapters added in the second step. Libraries were sequenced on an Illumina NovaSeq with 2 x 150 bp paired-end reads. In the paper's pipeline: With migec v1.2.7, reads were demultiplexed and then collapsed into UMI-guided consensus sequences. Using mixcr v2.1.11, the UMI consensuses were aligned to TRA and TRB V and J templates and assembled into clonotypes. Clonotypes were classified as expanded or contracted when called significant by both edgeR and NoisET, with noise models trained on biological replicates. For edgeR calls, a false discovery rate-adjusted p below 0.01 and a log2 fold-change threshold of 1 were applied. As an exploratory analysis of dynamics, max-normalized trajectories of the 1000 most abundant clonotypes were examined with PCA combined with hierarchical clustering. Separately sequenced CD4+ and CD8+ repertoires were used to assign the CD4 or CD8 phenotype of responding clones. TCRdb reprocessed the public reads (quality trimming at Q25 with fastp, clone calling with MiXCR) and kept in-frame beta chains. Under each unique CDR3 protein, matching rows form one entry showing the most common genes and DNA. These V and J calls are TCRdb output, not the study's own analysis. This sample gives about 470,000 distinct CDR3 sequences in total; roughly 25% of them show up just once. Of the sample, under 15% is held by the ten largest clones.

The full study reports these points: Clones contracting from day 15 to 85 had balanced CD4/CD8 phenotypes, while a second wave expanding from day 15 to 37 was biased towards CD4+. The detection of some responding clones in pre-infection memory suggests that pre-existing cross-reactive memory T cells joined the SARS-CoV-2 response. The study included only a couple of mild cases, and larger cohorts that include severe cases with pre-infection samples were judged to be necessary. Whether the second-wave clones peaking on day 37 were SARS-CoV-2 specific was not confirmed. Contracting CD4+ clones appeared mostly in the CM and EM memory subsets, whereas CD8+ clones were enriched in EMRA.

This TCR came from an adult woman who had mild COVID-19 (a few samples of this study predate the infection). The sample titles of this study are shuffled in the database, so cell type and time point are left out; the donor was told from shared clones. Sequenced: PBMCs or a T cell subset sorted from them (not recorded which). Here the chain combines TRBV3-1 and TRBJ1-1; TRBD1 matches 8 bases in the middle. CDR3 reads: CASSQTGVGAFF. The nucleotide sequence reads TGTGCCAGCAGCCAGACAGGGGTCGGAGCTTTCTTT.